The next 25 T cell receptor beta chains were all read from a single sample in a study of cytotoxic CD8 clonotypes in ibrutinib-treated CLL. The method was immunoSEQ multiplex PCR; TCRdb's version includes in-frame clones alone and lacks a portion of them. The sample records tens of thousands of clones, roughly 80% being singletons. Sequencing used PBMCs, obtained after 12 months of ibrutinib treatment. These receptors were taken from a human donor with chronic lymphocytic leukemia.

The rearrangement links TRBV5-1 to TRBJ2-7, with no clear D. V was trimmed by 0 bases and J by 3 bases, leaving 13 bases between them. Germline V gene sequence: CDR1 SGHRS, CDR2 YFSETQ. The CDR3 is 15 amino acids. DNA of the CDR3: TGCGCCAGCAGCTTGGGTGGAATAAACAACTACGAGCAGTACTTC. It codes for CASSLGGINNYEQYF.

This clone was seen many times. This chain links TRBV5-6 with TRBJ2-7, with 9 bases lining up with TRBD2. Losses at the gene ends were 4 bases for V and 5 bases for J; bases not matched to a gene: 13. This CDR3 has 16 amino acids. Germline CDR1 is SGHDT and CDR2 is YYEEEE. The CDR3 nucleotides are TGTGCCAGCAGCCCTATGGGGCGGGAGGGCCGAGACGAGCAGTACTTC. Translated: CASSPMGREGRDEQYF.

The chain links TRBV11-2 to TRBJ2-2, with D uncertain. Per germline, CDR1 SGHAT and CDR2 FQNNGV. The CDR3 spans 12 residues. Trimming removed 5 bases at V and 6 bases at J, with 7 bases between. CDR3 coding DNA: TGTGCCAGCAGCCTCGACGCCGGGGAGCTGTTTTTT. It yields the protein CASSLDAGELFF.

The chain links TRBV6-1 to TRBJ2-7; 9 positions agree with TRBD1. V was pared by 6 bases and J by 3 bases, with 9 bases of the junction left unmatched. CDR3 length: 15 amino acids. In germline, CDR1 is MNHNS, CDR2 SASEGT. The CDR3 is CASRRDVGQGYEQYF. Here the CDR3 DNA reads TGTGCCAGCAGGCGGGACGTGGGACAGGGCTACGAGCAGTACTTC.

This clone is a singleton in its sample. The J gene is TRBJ1-1, the V gene TRBV6-6; no firm D call. The V gene's germline CDR1 is MNHNY and CDR2 SVGAGI (reference sequence). There are 9 residues in the CDR3. Trimming took off 7 bases at V and 7 bases at J, with 4 bases between the two ends. CDR3 DNA sequence: TGTGCCAGCAAGGGTGAAGCTTTCTTT. It yields the protein CASKGEAFF.

The genes are TRBV27 and TRBJ2-7; D perhaps matches TRBD1 (6 bases). The V gene lost 2 bases and the J gene lost 2 bases, with 16 bases spanning the gap. The CDR3 is made up of 16 amino acids. Germline V CDR1 and CDR2: MNHEY, SMNVEV (reference sequence). CDR3 nucleotide sequence: TGTGCCAGCAGTTTAGTTTGGCAGGGGATTACCTACGAGCAGTACTTC. It encodes CASSLVWQGITYEQYF.

In this sample, this clone turned up once. The CDR3 nucleotides are TGTGCCAGCTCGGCAGCGGGAGGGCCTTGGGAGCAGTACTTC. Encoded protein: CASSAAGGPWEQYF. This chain connects TRBV18 to TRBJ2-7; 10 bases are shared with TRBD2. V lost 6 bases to trimming and J lost 7 bases; unmatched junction nucleotides: 9. The CDR3 covers 14 residues. CDR1 and CDR2 from the germline V gene are KGHSH and LQKENI.

The genes are TRBV28 and TRBJ2-3; TRBD2 matches at 11 bases. Trimming took 6 bases from V and 0 from J; bases not matched to a gene: 2. CDR3 size: 15 residues. Germline lookup yields CDR1 MDHEN and CDR2 SYDVKM. CDR3 protein: CASSGLAGSTDTQYF. CDR3 DNA: TGTGCCAGCAGCGGACTAGCGGGTAGCACAGATACGCAGTATTTT.

This chain links TRBV6-5 with TRBJ2-1, with 8 bases matching TRBD2. The J segment lost 9 bases and the V segment lost 8 bases, leaving 9 bases of the junction unmatched. Germline V gene data show CDR1 as MNHEY and CDR2 as SVGAGI. The CDR3 contains 13 residues. The CDR3 nucleotides are TGTGCCAGCCTTCGTAGCGGGATCGGTGAGCAGTTCTTC. It encodes CASLRSGIGEQFF.

The V gene is TRBV6-6, the J gene TRBJ2-1; D unclear. Germline lookup yields CDR1 MNHNY and CDR2 SVGAGI (reference sequence). The CDR3 spans 14 residues. The germline V and J ends were trimmed by 5 bases and 9 bases, with 17 bases remaining between them. CDR3 amino acids: CASSHQTPLGEQFF. In DNA, the CDR3 is TGTGCCAGCAGTCACCAGACCCCACTGGGTGAGCAGTTCTTC.

Ten or more counts support this clone. This rearrangement joins TRBV18 to TRBJ1-1, with a weak D call TRBD1 (5 bases). CDR1 is KGHSH and CDR2 is LQKENI in the germline V gene. V lost 3 bases and J lost 7, with 9 bases in between. The CDR3 is 12 residues long. CDR3 sequence: CASSPGRLEAFF. In nucleotides, the CDR3 is TGTGCCAGCTCACCGGGACGACTTGAAGCTTTCTTT. The entire variable domain, with the rest obtained from reference TRBV18 and TRBJ1-1, is as follows: NAGVMQNPRHLVRRRGQEARLRCSPMKGHSHVYWYRQLPEEGLKFMVYLQKENIIDESGMPKERFSAEFPKEGPSILRIQQVVRGDSAAYFCASSPGRLEAFFGQGTRLTVV.

V usage is TRBV5-6 and J usage is TRBJ2-1, with D maybe TRBD2 (7 bases). Trimming shortened V by 4 bases and J by 0 bases, and 17 bases separated the two germline ends. In germline, CDR1 is SGHDT, CDR2 YYEEEE. The CDR3 extends over 17 amino acids. This CDR3 is CASSPVGRGPSYNEQFF. The CDR3, as DNA: TGTGCCAGCAGCCCCGTAGGGCGGGGGCCCTCCTACAATGAGCAGTTCTTC.

The chain has TRBV5-6 and TRBJ1-1; D is unresolved. The CDR3 spans 15 residues. Trimming left V 4 bases short and J 6 bases short, with 19 bases between. Germline V gene data show CDR1 as SGHDT and CDR2 as YYEEEE. The CDR3 loop reads CASSHSGPGVAEAFF. The CDR3 bases are TGTGCCAGCAGCCACTCCGGACCGGGAGTGGCTGAAGCTTTCTTT.

The rearrangement links TRBV5-1 to TRBJ2-1, with TRBD2 identical over 9 bases. This CDR3 comprises 17 residues. Trimming removed 4 bases from V and 5 bases from J; junction bases left unmatched: 13. Germline values: CDR1 SGHRS, CDR2 YFSETQ. This CDR3 reads CASSRGTSPTDNNEQFF. CDR3 sequence (DNA): TGCGCCAGCAGCCGCGGGACTAGCCCGACCGATAACAATGAGCAGTTCTTC.

The V gene is TRBV11-2, the J gene TRBJ2-1; possibly TRBD1 for D (6 bases). V gave up 1 base and J gave up 9 bases, with 10 bases separating them. The CDR3 contains 13 residues. Germline V gives CDR1 SGHAT, CDR2 FQNNGV. The chain's CDR3 is CASSLGGLFEQFF. The CDR3 nucleotides are TGTGCCAGCAGCTTAGGGGGGCTTTTTGAGCAGTTCTTC.

The V gene is TRBV6-6, the J gene TRBJ1-4; D perhaps matches TRBD1 (6 bases). The CDR3 covers 15 residues. Per germline, CDR1 MNHNY and CDR2 SVGAGI (reference sequence). The V gene lost 2 bases and the J gene lost 10 bases, with 17 bases spanning the gap. The CDR3 DNA reads as TGTGCCAGCAGTTACGGGGGGGCAGGGGAGGGAAAACTGTTTTTT. Its translation is CASSYGGAGEGKLFF.

J is TRBJ1-5 and V is TRBV2; D unresolved. Per germline, CDR1 SNHLY and CDR2 FYNNEI. The CDR3 has 13 amino acids. V lost 3 bases and J lost 7, with 10 bases in between. CDR3 loop: CASSDGVRQPQHF. CDR3 nucleotide sequence: TGTGCCAGCAGTGATGGGGTCAGACAGCCCCAGCATTTT.

The chain employs TRBV11-2 and TRBJ2-3; D ambiguous. This CDR3 has 13 residues. From germline, CDR1 is SGHAT and CDR2 FQNNGV. The V end lost 3 bases, the J end lost 4 bases, and 8 bases lay between the germline ends. CDR3 bases: TGTGCCAGCAGCTTTTGGCCCGCAGATACGCAGTATTTT. Its translation is CASSFWPADTQYF.

This clone was observed a handful of times. The chain couples TRBV30 to TRBJ1-3; TRBD1 might be the D (5 bases). V shed 3 bases and J shed 4 bases, with 7 bases lying between them. CDR3 length: 12 residues. Germline-derived CDR1 and CDR2 are GTSNPN and SVGIG (reference sequence). The CDR3 is CAWRQAGNTIYF. The CDR3 nucleotides are TGTGCCTGGAGACAGGCGGGAAACACCATATATTTT.

The rearrangement uses TRBV4-3 and TRBJ2-7; TRBD1 matches at 8 bases. J was trimmed by 5 bases and V by 1 base; bases with no gene match: 7. The CDR3 loop spans 15 amino acids. From germline, CDR1 is LGHNA and CDR2 YSLEER. CDR3 loop: CASSQAEQGVNEQYF. Here the CDR3 DNA reads TGCGCCAGCAGCCAAGCCGAACAGGGGGTGAACGAGCAGTACTTC.

This clone was recorded once. V and J are TRBV28 and TRBJ2-1; 8 bases line up with TRBD2. After removal of 4 bases from V and 8 bases from J, the junction contained 10 bases not matched to a gene. There are 15 residues in the CDR3. Germline CDR1 reads MDHEN; CDR2 reads SYDVKM. The CDR3: CASSYSGGPRDEQFF. The CDR3 coding sequence is TGTGCCAGCAGTTATTCGGGGGGGCCTAGGGATGAGCAGTTCTTC.

This clone was seen just once. The chain carries TRBV28 and TRBJ2-4; 10 nucleotides match TRBD2. Unmatched junction bases numbered 19, after V lost 8 bases and J lost 0 bases. From germline, CDR1 is MDHEN and CDR2 SYDVKM. The length of the CDR3 is 20 residues. The CDR3 DNA reads as TGTGCCAGCGTTGGGGTCCGAGGTAGCGGGGGGCCCCTAGCCAAAAACATTCAGTACTTC. Translating gives CASVGVRGSGGPLAKNIQYF.

V gene TRBV4-3 combines with J gene TRBJ2-5, with 14 bases identical to TRBD2. Germline V gene sequence: CDR1 LGHNA, CDR2 YSLEER. The CDR3 consists of 19 residues. Trimming took 0 bases from V and 3 from J; bases not matched to a gene: 9. CDR3 coding DNA: TGCGCCAGCAGCCAAGAAGGGACTAGCGGGGGAACCAGGAAAGAGACCCAGTACTTC. Protein: CASSQEGTSGGTRKETQYF.

This clone has only one observation. This chain connects TRBV9 to TRBJ2-3; 9 positions agree with TRBD2. This CDR3 spans 16 amino acids. V lost 3 bases to trimming and J lost 0 bases; unmatched junction nucleotides: 5. Germline assignment: CDR1 SGDLS and CDR2 YYNGEE. The CDR3 region is CASSERLAVSTDTQYF. The CDR3 DNA reads TGTGCCAGCAGCGAGAGACTAGCGGTGAGCACAGATACGCAGTATTTT.

The rearrangement links TRBV19 to TRBJ1-5; perhaps TRBD1 as D (5 bases). The CDR3 consists of 16 residues. Germline V gene lookup returns CDR1 LNHDA and CDR2 SQIVND (reference sequence). Trimming left V 3 bases short and J 4 bases short, with 16 bases between. In DNA form, the CDR3 reads TGTGCCAGTAGTATGGAGGGGCATCGGGGTAATCAGCCCCAGCATTTT. This sequence encodes CASSMEGHRGNQPQHF.